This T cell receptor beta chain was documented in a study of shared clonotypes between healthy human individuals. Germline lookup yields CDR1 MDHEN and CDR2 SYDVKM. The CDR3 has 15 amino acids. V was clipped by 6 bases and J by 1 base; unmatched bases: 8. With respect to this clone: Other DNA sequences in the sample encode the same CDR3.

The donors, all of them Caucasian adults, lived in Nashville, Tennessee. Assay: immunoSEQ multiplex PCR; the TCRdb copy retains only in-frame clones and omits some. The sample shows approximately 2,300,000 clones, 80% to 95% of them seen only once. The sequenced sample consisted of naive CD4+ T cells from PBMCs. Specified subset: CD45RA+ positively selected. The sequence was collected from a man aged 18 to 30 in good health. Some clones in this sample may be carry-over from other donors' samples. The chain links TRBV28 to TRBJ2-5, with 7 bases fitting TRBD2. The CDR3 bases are TGTGCCAGCAGCCCTAGCGGAAGGGCCCAAGAGACCCAGTACTTC. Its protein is CASSPSGRAQETQYF.